Shown below are 27 T cell receptor beta chains from a single sample sequenced in a study of T cell responses to AZD1222 COVID-19 vaccine. TCRdb's copy holds only in-frame clones and misses some; the assay was immunoSEQ multiplex PCR. The sample contains about 200,000 clones, around 88% of which appear only once. The material sequenced was peripheral blood, taken on day 0 of AZD1222 vaccination. The receptors come from an adult in good health.

DNA for the CDR3: TGTGCCACCTCACGGGACACCTATGGCTACACCTTC. Protein product: CATSRDTYGYTF. This chain uses TRBV19 with TRBJ1-2; D may be TRBD1 (6 bases). Trimming took off 10 bases at V and 4 bases at J, with 13 bases between the two ends. The CDR3 sequence is 12 residues long. Looked up from germline, CDR1 is LNHDA and CDR2 is SQIVND (reference sequence).

A single count supports this clone. This chain connects TRBV7-9 to TRBJ2-3; D uncertain. This CDR3 comprises 13 residues. Per the germline V gene, CDR1 is SEHNR and CDR2 is FQNEAQ (reference sequence). The V gene lost 2 bases and the J gene lost 2 bases, with 5 bases spanning the gap. The CDR3 DNA reads TGTGCCAGCAGCTTATCTGTCACAGATACGCAGTATTTT. The encoded protein is CASSLSVTDTQYF.

This rearrangement joins TRBV13 to TRBJ2-7, with D maybe TRBD2 (6 bases). V lost 0 bases and J 6 bases, leaving 15 bases between the germline ends. The CDR3 loop spans 15 amino acids. The germline V gene has CDR1 PRHDT and CDR2 FYEKMQ (reference sequence). The CDR3 sequence is CASSLGRGVPPEQYF. The CDR3 DNA is TGTGCCAGCAGCTTAGGGCGGGGAGTTCCTCCCGAGCAGTACTTC. The whole variable domain, filled in from reference TRBV13 and TRBJ2-7, reads AAGVIQSPRHLIKEKRETATLKCYPIPRHDTVYWYQQGPGQDPQFLISFYEKMQSDKGSIPDRFSAQQFSDYHSELNMSSLELGDSALYFCASSLGRGVPPEQYFGPGTRLTVT.

The chain recombines TRBV11-2 with TRBJ1-1; D gene uncertain. Germline loops: CDR1 SGHAT, CDR2 FQNNGV. There are 14 residues in the CDR3. V was cut by 8 bases and J by 2 bases, with 15 bases left in between. CDR3 sequence (DNA): TGTGCCAGCTGTCGGAACGGGCTAAACACTGAAGCTTTCTTT. Translation: CASCRNGLNTEAFF. The variable domain in full, with the rest retrieved from reference TRBV11-2 and TRBJ1-1, is EAGVAQSPRYKIIEKRQSVAFWCNPISGHATLYWYQQILGQGPKLLIQFQNNGVVDDSQLPKDRFSAERLKGVDSTLKIQPAKLEDSAVYLCASCRNGLNTEAFFGQGTRLTVV.

The chain recombines TRBV28 with TRBJ2-6, with a weak D call TRBD1 (6 bases). There are 15 residues in the CDR3. Trimming took 4 bases from V and 2 from J, leaving 9 bases between them. Per germline, CDR1 MDHEN and CDR2 SYDVKM. For the CDR3, the DNA is TGTGCCAGCAGTTCCAAGGGGGCTGGGGCCAACGTCCTGACTTTC. It specifies CASSSKGAGANVLTF.

The V gene is TRBV6-4, the J gene TRBJ2-3, with D perhaps matching TRBD1 or TRBD2 (5 bases each). This CDR3 comprises 14 residues. CDR1 and CDR2 (germline): MRHNA, SNTAGT. V was trimmed by 4 bases and J by 1 base, leaving 9 bases between them. CDR3 DNA sequence: TGTGCCAGCAGTGCCGGGGACGGCACAGATACGCAGTATTTT. It encodes CASSAGDGTDTQYF.

In regard to this clone: The junction differs from germline at one of its ends, possibly a read error. The V gene is TRBV5-1, the J gene TRBJ2-2, with D unresolved. This CDR3 is 12 amino acids long. CDR1 and CDR2 (germline): SGHRS, YFSETQ. The chain's CDR3 is CAYRARTGELFF. CDR3 nucleotides: TGCGCCTATAGGGCACGGACCGGCGAGCTGTTTTTT.

About this clone itself: Other DNA sequences in this specimen translate into the identical CDR3. The rearrangement links TRBV9 to TRBJ1-2; D gene ambiguous. The length of the CDR3 is 13 residues. Germline CDR1 SGDLS, CDR2 YYNGEE. Trimming removed 4 bases from V and 2 bases from J, with 9 bases in between. The CDR3 bases are TGTGCCAGCAGCCCGGACTCGAACTATGGCTACACCTTC. It specifies CASSPDSNYGYTF.

This rearrangement joins TRBV18 to TRBJ1-3; 7 positions match TRBD1. The CDR3 loop spans 16 amino acids. CDR1 and CDR2 from the germline V gene are KGHSH and LQKENI. Trimming cost V 5 bases and J 4 bases; bases outside gene matches: 11. In DNA, the CDR3 is TGTGCCAGCTCAACCACCACAGGGGTCTCCGGAAACACCATATATTTT. Protein product: CASSTTTGVSGNTIYF. Based on the CDR3 plus reference TRBV18 and TRBJ1-3, the full variable domain is NAGVMQNPRHLVRRRGQEARLRCSPMKGHSHVYWYRQLPEEGLKFMVYLQKENIIDESGMPKERFSAEFPKEGPSILRIQQVVRGDSAAYFCASSTTTGVSGNTIYFGEGSWLTVV.

The genes are TRBV6-6 and TRBJ2-7, with TRBD1 matching over 7 bases. Germline V gives CDR1 MNHNY, CDR2 SVGAGI (reference sequence). The ends lost 2 bases at V and 2 bases at J; junction bases unmatched: 9. This CDR3 spans 16 amino acids. The CDR3 nucleotides read TGTGCCAGCAGTTACCCGACGACAGGGATAGCCTACGAGCAGTACTTC. Residues: CASSYPTTGIAYEQYF.

The CDR3 loop is CASRWTGAKVGELFF. As DNA, the CDR3 is TGTGCCAGCAGATGGACAGGGGCGAAGGTCGGGGAGCTGTTTTTT. The chain has TRBV28 and TRBJ2-2; 9 bases fit TRBD1. Germline V gene data show CDR1 as MDHEN and CDR2 as SYDVKM. The CDR3 runs 15 residues. Trimming at V came to 6 bases and at J to 7 bases, leaving 9 bases not matched to a gene.

The gene calls are TRBV12-5 and TRBJ2-3, with 7 bases lining up with TRBD2. There are 19 residues in the CDR3. V lost 1 base, J lost 1 base, and 14 bases stayed unmatched. CDR1 and CDR2 (germline): LGHNT, FRNRAP. The CDR3 sequence: CASGLALEAASGGTDTQYF. Here the CDR3 DNA reads TGTGCTAGTGGTTTGGCCCTCGAGGCGGCTAGCGGCGGCACAGATACGCAGTATTTT. The full variable domain, rest sourced from reference TRBV12-5 and TRBJ2-3, is DARVTQTPRHKVTEMGQEVTMRCQPILGHNTVFWYRQTMMQGLELLAYFRNRAPLDDSGMPKDRFSAEMPDATLATLKIQPSEPRDSAVYFCASGLALEAASGGTDTQYFGPGTRLTVL.

CDR3 sequence (DNA): TGTGCCAGCAGTGTTTCCTCCGGGACAGGGGGCTACGAGCAGTACTTC. Protein product: CASSVSSGTGGYEQYF. This chain connects TRBV25-1 to TRBJ2-7; the match to TRBD1 covers 11 bases. The CDR3 covers 16 residues. Per the germline V gene, CDR1 is MGHDK and CDR2 is SYGVNS. V shed 4 bases, J shed 3 bases, and the junction held 8 bases outside the gene matches.

The count of this clone is one. Written as DNA, the CDR3 is TGTGCCATCAGTGAGTCGGGGACATGGGGCCAGACCCAGTACTTC. It encodes CAISESGTWGQTQYF. V and J are TRBV10-3 and TRBJ2-5; possibly TRBD1 for D (6 bases). The CDR3 length is 15 residues. Germline V gene data show CDR1 as ENHRY and CDR2 as SYGVKD. The V end was cut by 0 bases, the J end by 6 bases, with 14 bases between.

This chain joins TRBV4-3 and TRBJ2-7; D could derive from TRBD1 or TRBD2 (5 bases each). Trimming left V 0 bases short and J 4 bases short, with 7 bases between. CDR3 size: 13 residues. Germline CDR1 reads LGHNA; CDR2 reads YSLEER. CDR3 in DNA: TGCGCCAGCAGCCAAGATGGGGGTTACGAGCAGTACTTC. It translates to CASSQDGGYEQYF.

The genes are TRBV3-1 (or the pseudogene TRBV3-2) and TRBJ2-3; D possibly corresponds to TRBD2 (6 bases). The CDR3 extends over 16 amino acids. Per germline, CDR1 LGHDT and CDR2 YNNKEL (reference sequence). Trimming shortened V by 1 base and J by 3 bases, and 14 bases separated the two germline ends. In DNA, the CDR3 is TGTGCCAGCAGCCAAGCCCCTGGGGGGAGTACAGATACGCAGTATTTT. Translated, it gives CASSQAPGGSTDTQYF.

This chain uses TRBV5-4 with TRBJ2-4; no definite D call. There are 14 residues in the CDR3. Germline loops: CDR1 SGHNT, CDR2 YYREEE (reference sequence). V was shortened by 1 base and J by 7 bases, with 12 bases between the two germline ends. CDR3 sequence: CASSLNPGENIQYF. As DNA, the CDR3 is TGTGCCAGCAGCTTGAATCCGGGCGAGAACATTCAGTACTTC.

The chain links TRBV6-1 to TRBJ2-5, with TRBD2 matching over 14 bases. V shed 4 bases, J shed 1 base, and the junction held 2 bases outside the gene matches. CDR1 MNHNS and CDR2 SASEGT come from the germline V gene. The CDR3 totals 16 residues. The CDR3 protein is CASSVGLAGAQETQYF. The CDR3 nucleotides are TGTGCCAGCAGTGTGGGACTAGCGGGGGCCCAAGAGACCCAGTACTTC.

V is TRBV3-1 (or the pseudogene TRBV3-2) and J is TRBJ1-6, with D possibly matching TRBD1 (5 bases). The germline V gene has CDR1 LGHDT and CDR2 YNNKEL (reference sequence). The CDR3 extends over 15 amino acids. V gave up 3 bases and J gave up 9 bases, with 15 bases separating them. CDR3 in amino acids: CASSQSGAQGSPLHF. CDR3 nucleotide sequence: TGTGCCAGCAGCCAGAGCGGGGCTCAGGGTTCACCCCTCCACTTT.

This clone was counted a single time. The chain carries TRBV2 and TRBJ1-6, with 7 bases that match TRBD1. Germline V gene lookup returns CDR1 SNHLY and CDR2 FYNNEI. There are 15 residues in the CDR3. J lost 7 bases, V lost 5 bases, and 8 bases had no gene match. CDR3: CASSTRGGINSPLHF. The CDR3 nucleotides are TGTGCCAGCAGTACCAGGGGGGGAATCAATTCACCCCTCCACTTT.

The chain recombines TRBV27 with TRBJ2-1, with D perhaps TRBD2 (5 bases). With 6 bases removed from V and 3 bases from J, the gap between germline ends came to 12 bases. CDR3 size: 14 residues. Germline CDR1 MNHEY, CDR2 SMNVEV (reference sequence). Here the CDR3 reads CASSIRRGYNEQFF. The DNA of the CDR3 is TGTGCCAGCAGCATACGACGGGGCTACAATGAGCAGTTCTTC.

The V call is TRBV5-6, the J call TRBJ2-7, with D tentatively TRBD2 (6 bases). Germline V gene lookup returns CDR1 SGHDT and CDR2 YYEEEE. The CDR3 runs to 15 residues. Trimming left V 6 bases short and J 3 bases short, with 19 bases between. CDR3 DNA sequence: TGTGCCAGCATCCGGGGAGGCCACAGCGGCTACGAGCAGTACTTC. Its protein product is CASIRGGHSGYEQYF.

The J gene is TRBJ1-1, the V gene TRBV7-9; 9 bases are shared with TRBD1. The trim removed 4 bases at V and 1 base at J, leaving 7 bases unmatched. The CDR3 totals 16 residues. In germline, CDR1 is SEHNR, CDR2 FQNEAQ (reference sequence). The chain's CDR3 is CASSSGQGFENTEAFF. The CDR3 DNA sequence: TGTGCCAGCAGCTCGGGACAGGGTTTTGAGAACACTGAAGCTTTCTTT.

The chain recombines TRBV14 with TRBJ1-6, with D maybe TRBD1 (5 bases). The CDR3 consists of 17 residues. Trimming left V 0 bases short and J 7 bases short, with 16 bases between. CDR1 is SGHDN and CDR2 is FVKESK in the germline V gene. The DNA for the CDR3 is TGTGCCAGCAGCCAAGATTGGGGGAAACGAACCAATTCACCCCTCCACTTT. It encodes CASSQDWGKRTNSPLHF.

This clone was observed a few times. This chain joins TRBV6-4 and TRBJ2-2; D unresolved. CDR3 length: 13 amino acids. Germline CDR1 MRHNA, CDR2 SNTAGT. V lost 3 bases and J 2 bases, leaving 4 bases between the germline ends. The CDR3: CASSEGNTGELFF. For the CDR3, the DNA is TGTGCCAGCAGTGAGGGAAACACCGGGGAGCTGTTTTTT.

The V and J genes are TRBV27 and TRBJ2-3, with 10 bases identical to TRBD2. CDR3 size: 18 residues. The germline CDR1 and CDR2 sequences are MNHEY and SMNVEV (reference sequence). Losses at the gene ends were 3 bases for V and 0 bases for J; bases not matched to a gene: 9. This CDR3 is CASSFGDLAGASTDTQYF. The DNA of the CDR3 is TGTGCCAGCAGTTTCGGGGACCTAGCGGGGGCAAGCACAGATACGCAGTATTTT.

This clone was found a few times. The chain combines TRBV28 with TRBJ2-5; a weak D match, TRBD1 (6 bases). With 6 bases removed from V and 5 bases from J, the gap between germline ends came to 19 bases. Germline loops: CDR1 MDHEN, CDR2 SYDVKM. The CDR3 contains 15 residues. CDR3 DNA sequence: TGTGCCAGCAGACTTGACAGGACCCGGCGGGAGACCCAGTACTTC. Its protein product is CASRLDRTRRETQYF.